The 22 T cell receptor beta chains presented below share a single source sample, sequenced in a study of T cell responses to AZD1222 COVID-19 vaccine. Assay: immunoSEQ multiplex PCR; the TCRdb copy retains only in-frame clones and omits some. The sample includes around 89,000 clones, around 89% of them seen just once. Sequencing used peripheral blood, obtained 28 days after the second AZD1222 dose. These receptors came from an adult who received the AZD1222 COVID-19 vaccine.

The table lists this clone with a few counts. The rearrangement uses TRBV6-5 and TRBJ2-1; unclear D gene. Germline assignment: CDR1 MNHEY and CDR2 SVGAGI. Trimming cost V 7 bases and J 5 bases, with 6 bases left between them. CDR3 size: 11 residues. The CDR3 loop reads CASTNNNEQFF. The CDR3, as DNA: TGTGCCAGCACTAACAACAATGAGCAGTTCTTC.

Only one count was recorded for this clone. This chain joins TRBV7-9 and TRBJ1-4; a weak D match, TRBD1 (5 bases). CDR3 length equals 13 residues. Looked up from germline, CDR1 is SEHNR and CDR2 is FQNEAQ (reference sequence). V gave up 6 bases and J gave up 4 bases, with 9 bases separating them. The CDR3, as DNA: TGTGCCAGCAGGGAAGACAGTAATGAAAAACTGTTTTTT. Its translation is CASREDSNEKLFF.

This chain joins TRBV3-1 (or the pseudogene TRBV3-2) and TRBJ1-1; D gene unclear. The CDR3 sequence is 18 residues long. V was pared by 4 bases and J by 0 bases, with 21 bases between. In germline, CDR1 is LGHDT, CDR2 YNNKEL (reference sequence). The CDR3 region has the DNA TGTGCCAGCAGCCCGACTCGTTGGGTCCCGAAGATGAACACTGAAGCTTTCTTT. Translated, it gives CASSPTRWVPKMNTEAFF.

This rearrangement joins TRBV18 to TRBJ2-1, with a possible D match to TRBD1 (6 bases). Germline V gene data show CDR1 as KGHSH and CDR2 as LQKENI. This CDR3 is built from 15 residues. The ends were cut back, 3 bases at V and 8 bases at J, with 17 bases in the middle. For the CDR3, the DNA is TGTGCCAGCTCACCCGACCTCGGACAGATACATGAGCAGTTCTTC. Its protein product is CASSPDLGQIHEQFF.

This clone was seen only a few times. The chain couples TRBV30 to TRBJ1-1, with D perhaps matching TRBD1 (5 bases). The V end lost 8 bases, the J end lost 1 base, and 20 bases lay between the germline ends. Per germline, CDR1 GTSNPN and CDR2 SVGIG (reference sequence). CDR3 size: 15 residues. CDR3 nucleotides: TGTGCCCGAAGACAGTTCTTAGGTAAGAACACTGAAGCTTTCTTT. Its translation is CARRQFLGKNTEAFF.

This clone was seen only once. This chain uses TRBV10-2 with TRBJ1-2; D possibly corresponds to TRBD1 (6 bases). V lost 6 bases to trimming and J lost 7 bases, with 15 bases between them. Germline assignment: CDR1 WSHSY and CDR2 SAAADI. The CDR3 sequence is 13 residues long. This CDR3 reads CASSPGDIAGYTF. The CDR3 nucleotides are TGCGCCAGCAGCCCTGGGGACATAGCTGGCTACACCTTC.

The chain recombines TRBV7-8 with TRBJ1-1; TRBD1 might be the D (6 bases). Per germline, CDR1 SGHVS and CDR2 FQNEAQ. V was pared by 4 bases and J by 1 base, with 13 bases between. The CDR3 length is 15 residues. CDR3 region: CASSSQGLKNTEAFF. The CDR3 DNA sequence: TGTGCCAGCAGCTCACAGGGTCTAAAGAACACTGAAGCTTTCTTT. Full variable domain (missing parts from reference TRBV7-8 and TRBJ1-1): GAGVSQSPRYKVAKRGQDVALRCDPISGHVSLFWYQQALGQGPEFLTYFQNEAQLDKSGLPSDRFFAERPEGSVSTLKIQRTQQEDSAVYLCASSSQGLKNTEAFFGQGTRLTVV.

This clone was observed a single time. V usage is TRBV5-4 and J usage is TRBJ1-6, with D hard to call. The CDR3 sequence is 12 residues long. V lost 3 bases, J lost 6 bases, and 4 bases lay in between. The germline gives CDR1 SGHNT, CDR2 YYREEE (reference sequence). CDR3: CASSSSNSPLHF. CDR3 sequence (DNA): TGTGCCAGCAGCTCGAGTAATTCACCCCTCCACTTT.

The V gene is TRBV7-9, the J gene TRBJ2-7; possible D gene TRBD2, 7 bases. Germline values: CDR1 SEHNR, CDR2 FQNEAQ (reference sequence). CDR3 length equals 13 residues. Between the trimmed V and J ends, which lost 7 bases and 5 bases, there was a span of 15 bases. In DNA form, the CDR3 reads TGTGCCAGCACCCAAGGGGGGGGGCACGAGCAGTACTTC. It codes for CASTQGGGHEQYF.

The rearrangement joins TRBV2 to TRBJ1-5; perhaps TRBD1 as D (5 bases). The CDR3 totals 14 residues. Germline V lookup: CDR1 SNHLY, CDR2 FYNNEI. V was cut by 8 bases and J by 6 bases, with 17 bases left in between. The CDR3 sequence is CASGLRGAIQPQHF. The CDR3 DNA reads TGTGCCAGCGGTCTTCGGGGCGCAATTCAGCCCCAGCATTTT.

The DNA of the CDR3 is TGCGCCAGCAGCCACCAAAGGACAGGGGCAGTAAATTCACCCCTCCACTTT. It encodes CASSHQRTGAVNSPLHF. The chain recombines TRBV4-3 with TRBJ1-6, with TRBD1 identical over 9 bases. V shed 3 bases, J shed 7 bases, and the junction held 10 bases outside the gene matches. The CDR3 spans 17 residues. Per germline, CDR1 LGHNA and CDR2 YSLEER.

The chain uses TRBV18 and TRBJ1-4; 9 bases agree with TRBD1. Trimming at V came to 1 base and at J to 7 bases, leaving 10 bases not matched to a gene. The CDR3 runs 17 residues. CDR1 is KGHSH, CDR2 LQKENI, per germline. The CDR3 loop is CASSPLPAGTGLEKLFF. CDR3 nucleotide sequence: TGTGCCAGCTCACCACTTCCTGCCGGGACAGGGCTTGAAAAACTGTTTTTT.

The rearrangement joins TRBV21-1 to TRBJ2-5; the table calls TRBD2, which could not be checked here. TRBV21-1 is reported as a pseudogene. The CDR3 spans 18 residues. DNA for the CDR3: TGTGCCAGCAGCGCCTTGCGACTAGCGGGGGGGCTACGAGAGACCCAGTACTTC. Translated: CASSALRLAGGLRETQYF.

This chain links TRBV18 with TRBJ2-3; the D gene could be TRBD1 or TRBD2 (6 bases each). Germline loops: CDR1 KGHSH, CDR2 LQKENI. Trimming cost V 2 bases and J 1 base, with 28 bases left between them. The CDR3 is 21 amino acids. The CDR3 loop reads CASSPGDYPPGAFYGTDTQYF. The CDR3 DNA reads TGTGCCAGCTCACCAGGAGATTACCCTCCGGGGGCCTTTTATGGCACAGATACGCAGTATTTT.

V gene TRBV9 combines with J gene TRBJ2-2, with 7 positions matching TRBD2. The CDR3 consists of 18 residues. The J segment lost 3 bases and the V segment lost 0 bases, leaving 11 bases of the junction unmatched. In germline, CDR1 is SGDLS, CDR2 YYNGEE. CDR3 in DNA: TGTGCCAGCAGCGTAGGTCTTGGGAGGGACCGCTACACCGGGGAGCTGTTTTTT. As protein: CASSVGLGRDRYTGELFF.

This sequence joins TRBV21-1 and TRBJ1-2. TRBV21-1 is noted as a pseudogene. CDR3 length: 12 residues. Written as DNA, the CDR3 is TGTGCCAGCAACCCGTGCTTCTATGGCTACACCTTC. It codes for CASNPCFYGYTF.

This clone qualifies as medium-sized. The J gene is TRBJ1-1, the V gene TRBV7-3; TRBD1 is a possible D gene (5 bases). V lost 1 base and J lost 2, with 8 bases in between. This CDR3 has 14 residues. CDR1 is SGHTA and CDR2 is FQGTGA in the germline V gene. CDR3 sequence reads: CASSLMTANTEAFF. The CDR3 DNA reads TGTGCCAGCAGCTTAATGACAGCTAACACTGAAGCTTTCTTT.

The chain employs TRBV14 and TRBJ1-6; 8 bases agree with TRBD1. The germline V gene has CDR1 SGHDN and CDR2 FVKESK. V gave up 7 bases and J gave up 8 bases; unmatched junction bases: 4. The length of the CDR3 is 13 residues. The CDR3 nucleotides read TGTGCCAGCACCCTGACAGGGGATTCACCCCTCCACTTT. It codes for CASTLTGDSPLHF.

The V and J genes are TRBV7-8 and TRBJ2-2; 9 bases agree with TRBD2. The J segment lost 3 bases and the V segment lost 6 bases, leaving 11 bases of the junction unmatched. The germline gives CDR1 SGHVS, CDR2 FQNEAQ. The CDR3 runs 17 residues. The CDR3 reads CASSLQNSGGDTGELFF. In DNA, the CDR3 is TGTGCCAGCAGTTTACAAAATAGCGGGGGTGACACCGGGGAGCTGTTTTTT.

The chain joins TRBV19 to TRBJ2-3; D perhaps matches TRBD2 (6 bases). Per germline, CDR1 LNHDA and CDR2 SQIVND (reference sequence). The CDR3 loop spans 14 amino acids. Trimming cost V 4 bases and J 0 bases, with 8 bases left between them. The CDR3 DNA is TGTGCCAGTAGTACTAGCGAGAGCACAGATACGCAGTATTTT. As protein: CASSTSESTDTQYF.

J is TRBJ1-2 and V is TRBV4-1; D may be TRBD1 (5 bases). The ends were cut back, 3 bases at V and 8 bases at J, with 13 bases in the middle. This CDR3 has 13 amino acids. Germline V lookup: CDR1 MGHRA, CDR2 YSYEKL. Here the CDR3 reads CASSQGRVGGYTF. The CDR3 bases are TGCGCCAGCAGCCAGGGCAGGGTTGGGGGCTACACCTTC.

The V and J genes are TRBV7-3 and TRBJ2-2; D remains ambiguous. Deletions cut 4 bases from V and 4 bases from J, with 7 bases between. The CDR3 sequence is 13 residues long. Germline V gives CDR1 SGHTA, CDR2 FQGTGA. The CDR3 region is CASSYGFTGELFF. CDR3 bases: TGTGCCAGCAGCTATGGTTTCACCGGGGAGCTGTTTTTT.